This T cell receptor (beta chain) was documented in a study of neurological immune-mediated disorders. At the level of the study: There were about 34 multiple sclerosis patients; around 31 were relapsing-remitting and 3 were secondary progressive. Regarding the study as a whole: There was no association between the multiple sclerosis repertoire cluster and any clinical or MRI feature.

This clonotype occurred many times. The antigen is not known. From the 5' RACE reads, TCRdb called clonotypes with MiXCR, one entry per CDR3 protein. The table includes about 59,000 distinct CDR3 sequences, roughly 3.5% detected once. The sample taken for sequencing was PBMCs. The clonotype originates from a woman in her 30s with multiple sclerosis.

CDR3 sequence reads: CASSQDPLEGVGTNEKLFF. CDR3 DNA sequence: TGCGCCAGCAGCCAAGATCCTTTAGAGGGAGTAGGGACTAATGAAAAACTGTTTTTT. V gene TRBV4-1 combines with J gene TRBJ1-4; D remains ambiguous. The CDR3 sequence is 19 residues long. V was trimmed by 0 bases and J by 2 bases, leaving 19 bases between them. In germline, CDR1 is MGHRA, CDR2 YSYEKL.